This T cell receptor (beta chain) appears in the sequencing data of a study of blood T cell repertoires in COVID-19. Sequenced by immunoSEQ multiplex PCR; TCRdb stores in-frame clones only, minus some. Seen here are 150,000 to 200,000 clones, about four fifths observed once, and the top ten hold 13% to 15%. Germline V lookup: CDR1 SGHNT, CDR2 YYREEE (reference sequence). With 3 bases clipped from V and 8 bases from J, the junction kept 8 bases outside the gene matches. CDR3 length: 15 amino acids. V usage is TRBV5-4 and J usage is TRBJ1-2; 12 bases are a match to TRBD1. Material: peripheral blood. This sequence was found in a man between 18 and 35 years old with active or convalescent COVID-19. The CDR3: CASSSGTGGTRGYTF. CDR3 nucleotide sequence: TGTGCCAGCAGCTCCGGGACAGGGGGCACTAGGGGCTACACCTTC.